These 27 T cell receptor beta chains came from one sample sequenced in a study of T cell repertoires in cytomegalovirus infection. One entry per CDR3 protein, called by TCRdb with MiXCR from the reads. The sample carries about 300,000 distinct CDR3 sequences, 9.6% recorded once. The sequenced sample was PBMCs. The receptor set was obtained from a human donor in good health (CMV status not recorded). Some clones in this sample may be carry-over from other donors' samples.

This clonotype came up many times. The gene calls are TRBV7-9 and TRBJ2-1, with D possibly matching TRBD2 (6 bases). This CDR3 is built from 17 residues. Trimming stripped 5 bases from V and 9 bases from J, with 26 bases between. CDR1 is SEHNR, CDR2 FQNEAQ, per germline (reference sequence). CDR3 sequence: CASSPRRRGSRTGEQFF. The CDR3 coding sequence is TGTGCCAGCAGCCCGAGGCGGAGGGGATCACGCACGGGTGAGCAGTTCTTC.

This clonotype was detected a few times. The chain carries TRBV15 and TRBJ1-1, with D unresolved. This CDR3 is built from 12 residues. CDR1 and CDR2 from the germline V gene are LNHNV and YYDKDF (reference sequence). The V end lost 0 bases, the J end lost 8 bases, and 7 bases lay between the germline ends. CDR3 amino acids: CATSRDAPEAFF. For the CDR3, the DNA is TGTGCCACCAGCAGAGATGCACCCGAAGCTTTCTTT.

The chain uses TRBV29-1 and TRBJ1-1; maybe TRBD1 (5 bases). The CDR3 runs to 12 residues. Germline V CDR1 and CDR2: SQVTM, ANQGSEA. The V gene lost 4 bases and the J gene lost 4 bases, with 10 bases spanning the gap. CDR3 sequence (DNA): TGCAGCGTTGGCCGGGGACGCACTGAAGCTTTCTTT. Protein product: CSVGRGRTEAFF.

In regard to this clonotype: A junction boundary mismatches the germline segment, possibly from a read error. The chain uses TRBV7-9 and TRBJ1-3; D not resolved. There are 15 residues in the CDR3. Germline V gene lookup returns CDR1 SEHNR and CDR2 FQNEAQ (reference sequence). The CDR3 region is CASTLGRNSGNTIYF. CDR3 nucleotides: TGTGCCAGCACCTTAGGCAGAAACTCTGGAAACACCATATATTTT.

This clonotype was recorded at least ten times. This chain joins TRBV19 and TRBJ1-1; D gene uncertain. The germline CDR1 and CDR2 sequences are LNHDA and SQIVND (reference sequence). V was trimmed by 5 bases and J by 2 bases, leaving 9 bases between them. The CDR3 contains 13 residues. The CDR3 reads CASSPDVNTEAFF. CDR3 bases: TGTGCCAGTAGTCCGGACGTAAACACTGAAGCTTTCTTT.

The rearrangement links TRBV24-1 to TRBJ2-4, with D hard to call. V was cut by 3 bases and J by 3 bases, with 8 bases left in between. The CDR3 is 14 amino acids. Germline V gene sequence: CDR1 KGHDR, CDR2 SFDVKD. The chain's CDR3 is CATSDPDGKNIQYF. In DNA, the CDR3 is TGTGCCACCAGTGATCCGGACGGCAAAAACATTCAGTACTTC.

A few counts support this clonotype. The chain recombines TRBV20-1 with TRBJ2-7; TRBD2 might be the D (5 bases). This CDR3 spans 15 amino acids. Trimming removed 5 bases from V and 2 bases from J, with 19 bases in between. Germline V gene sequence: CDR1 DFQATT, CDR2 SNEGSKA (reference sequence). CDR3 loop: CSAPTSAGGPYEQYF. CDR3 nucleotide sequence: TGCAGTGCTCCAACCTCGGCGGGTGGGCCCTACGAGCAGTACTTC.

The V gene is TRBV10-2, the J gene TRBJ2-1; 11 bases map to TRBD2. The CDR3 runs 17 residues. Per the germline V gene, CDR1 is WSHSY and CDR2 is SAAADI. The V gene end was trimmed by 0 bases and the J gene end by 7 bases; junction bases not matched to a gene: 8. The CDR3 DNA reads TGCGCCAGCAGTGAGTCGATAGCGGGGGGGCCCCTAAATGAGCAGTTCTTC. Translation: CASSESIAGGPLNEQFF.

This clonotype was observed many times. The chain recombines TRBV6-2 or TRBV6-3 with TRBJ1-1, with D unresolved. Trimming shortened V by 2 bases and J by 6 bases, and 13 bases separated the two germline ends. This CDR3 is built from 14 residues. Germline loops: CDR1 MNHEY, CDR2 SVGEGT. The CDR3 here is CASSYDGRAAEAFF. In DNA, the CDR3 is TGTGCCAGCAGTTACGACGGGAGGGCCGCTGAAGCTTTCTTT.

The table lists this clonotype with many counts. The chain's CDR3 is CSVELKENTEAFF. The CDR3 DNA reads TGCAGCGTTGAATTGAAGGAGAACACTGAAGCTTTCTTT. V and J are TRBV29-1 and TRBJ1-1; D gene uncertain. CDR3 length equals 13 residues. Germline V gene sequence: CDR1 SQVTM, CDR2 ANQGSEA. Trimming removed 2 bases at V and 1 base at J, with 8 bases between.

This clonotype was recorded at least ten times. The chain uses TRBV14 and TRBJ2-7; D may be TRBD2 (6 bases). The germline V gene encodes CDR1 SGHDN and CDR2 FVKESK. The CDR3 spans 10 residues. The germline V and J ends were trimmed by 11 bases and 4 bases, with 9 bases remaining between them. The CDR3 bases are TGTGCCGTGGAGGGGTACGAGCAGTACGTC. This encodes CAVEGYEQYV.

This clonotype occurred many times. This chain uses TRBV20-1 with TRBJ2-6; 8 bases align to TRBD1. V gave up 5 bases and J gave up 1 base; unmatched junction bases: 4. The germline CDR1 and CDR2 sequences are DFQATT and SNEGSKA (reference sequence). CDR3 length: 15 amino acids. For the CDR3, the DNA is TGCAGTGCTTGGAGACAGGGGTCTGGGGCCAACGTCCTGACTTTC. Its translation is CSAWRQGSGANVLTF.

The chain has TRBV18 and TRBJ1-2, with TRBD1 matching over 7 bases. The junction had 10 bases not matched to a gene; V was cut back by 3 bases and J by 6 bases. From germline, CDR1 is KGHSH and CDR2 LQKENI. This CDR3 is 15 amino acids long. This chain's CDR3 is CASSPITGEDHGYTF. In DNA, the CDR3 is TGTGCCAGCTCACCGATCACAGGGGAAGATCATGGCTACACCTTC.

Many counts were recorded for this clonotype. The chain uses TRBV4-1 and TRBJ1-5; D is uncertain. Germline-derived CDR1 and CDR2 are MGHRA and YSYEKL. The V and J ends lost 1 base and 7 bases respectively, with 11 bases between them. The CDR3 has 14 residues. As DNA, the CDR3 is TGCGCCAGCAGCCAAGTAGTGGGAGACCAGCCCCAGCATTTT. This encodes CASSQVVGDQPQHF.

As for this clonotype: Germline and junction disagree at one end, which may indicate a read error. The V call is TRBV7-2, the J call TRBJ2-1; 7 bases align to TRBD1. CDR3 length: 15 residues. Germline V gene data show CDR1 as SGHTA and CDR2 as FQGNSA. In DNA, the CDR3 is TGTGCCAGCAGCTTCTACAGGGGTCCGGGGTATGAGCGGTTCTTC. This translates into CASSFYRGPGYERFF. The entire variable domain, with the rest obtained from reference TRBV7-2 and TRBJ2-1, is as follows: GAGVSQSPSNKVTEKGKDVELRCDPISGHTALYWYRQSLGQGLEFLIYFQGNSAPDKSGLPSDRFSAERTGGSVSTLTIQRTQQEDSAVYLCASSFYRGPGYERFFGPGTRLTVL.

This clonotype showed up just a few times. This chain links TRBV20-1 with TRBJ1-5; the D is unclear. The CDR3 runs 15 residues. The V end lost 1 base, the J end lost 4 bases, and 14 bases lay between the germline ends. CDR1 and CDR2 (germline): DFQATT, SNEGSKA (reference sequence). CDR3 residues: CSARVWTFENQPQHF. CDR3 DNA: TGCAGTGCTAGAGTATGGACGTTTGAGAATCAGCCCCAGCATTTT.

Many counts were recorded for this clonotype. The chain carries TRBV7-2 and TRBJ1-1, with D possibly TRBD1 on 5 matching bases. The CDR3 is 12 amino acids. Trimming took 6 bases from V and 1 from J, leaving 6 bases between them. In germline, CDR1 is SGHTA, CDR2 FQGNSA. This CDR3 is CASRTGNTEAFF. CDR3 in DNA: TGTGCCAGCAGAACAGGGAACACTGAAGCTTTCTTT.

The sample holds many counts of this clonotype. The chain uses TRBV20-1 and TRBJ2-1; possibly TRBD1 or TRBD2 for D (6 bases each). This CDR3 region has 12 residues. The V gene lost 6 bases and the J gene lost 6 bases, with 12 bases spanning the gap. The germline gives CDR1 DFQATT, CDR2 SNEGSKA (reference sequence). The CDR3 DNA follows: TGCAGTGCATCTGAGGGGGGCAATGAGCAGTTCTTC. It translates to CSASEGGNEQFF.

The chain carries TRBV28 and TRBJ2-1; TRBD1 matches 7 bases. The CDR3 covers 14 residues. V shed 5 bases and J 6 bases; nucleotides not matched to a gene: 7. CDR1 and CDR2 (germline): MDHEN, SYDVKM. The CDR3 nucleotides read TGTGCCAGCAGTAAAGCCCGACAGGGCAATGAGCAGTTCTTC. It specifies CASSKARQGNEQFF.

This clonotype was counted a few times. V and J are TRBV9 and TRBJ2-7; tentatively, D is TRBD2 (7 bases). The germline V and J ends were trimmed by 3 bases and 3 bases, with 19 bases remaining between them. The CDR3 is 16 amino acids. Per germline, CDR1 SGDLS and CDR2 YYNGEE. In nucleotides, the CDR3 is TGTGCCAGCAGCGCCATAAACAGGGAGGGGTACTACGAGCAGTACTTC. This sequence encodes CASSAINREGYYEQYF.

This clonotype was seen at least ten times. The CDR3 loop reads CASSFLGSADQPQHF. Here the CDR3 DNA reads TGTGCCAGCAGTTTCTTAGGGTCGGCCGATCAGCCCCAGCATTTT. V and J are TRBV28 and TRBJ1-5; D not certain. The CDR3 has 15 amino acids. Germline V lookup: CDR1 MDHEN, CDR2 SYDVKM. Deletions cut 3 bases from V and 5 bases from J, with 14 bases between.

This clonotype was seen many times. This rearrangement joins TRBV7-2 to TRBJ2-1; 8 bases map to TRBD2. V was pared by 6 bases and J by 6 bases, with 13 bases of the junction left unmatched. The CDR3 is 16 residues long. Germline lookup yields CDR1 SGHTA and CDR2 FQGNSA. CDR3 nucleotide sequence: TGTGCCAGCAGTCCTTTCTCAGCGGGGGTTTCCAATGAGCAGTTCTTC. Protein sequence: CASSPFSAGVSNEQFF.

V gene TRBV7-9 combines with J gene TRBJ1-1, with 7 bases identical to TRBD1. Germline-derived CDR1 and CDR2 are SEHNR and FQNEAQ (reference sequence). J was trimmed by 1 base and V by 5 bases; bases with no gene match: 13. The CDR3 loop spans 17 amino acids. CDR3 nucleotides: TGTGCCAGCAGCGGACCGACAGGGAATACGGGGAACACTGAAGCTTTCTTT. Residues: CASSGPTGNTGNTEAFF.

This clonotype was found a few times. The CDR3 reads CASSFNRGDTGELFF. In DNA form, the CDR3 reads TGTGCCAGCAGTTTCAACAGGGGGGACACCGGGGAGCTGTTTTTT. The V gene is TRBV6-2 or TRBV6-3, the J gene TRBJ2-2, with 8 bases aligning to TRBD1. Germline assignment: CDR1 MNHEY and CDR2 SVGEGT. CDR3 size: 15 residues. After removal of 4 bases from V and 3 bases from J, the junction contained 4 bases not matched to a gene.

This clonotype was seen at least ten times. The chain is built from TRBV14 and TRBJ2-1; a weak D match, TRBD1 (6 bases). V lost 3 bases and J lost 0, with 21 bases in between. CDR3 length equals 19 residues. The V gene's germline CDR1 is SGHDN and CDR2 FVKESK. CDR3 loop: CASSHRQARGESSYNEQFF. CDR3 DNA: TGTGCCAGCAGCCACCGACAGGCTCGTGGGGAGAGCTCCTACAATGAGCAGTTCTTC.

This clonotype was detected ten times or more. The chain couples TRBV12-3 or TRBV12-4 to TRBJ1-1; TRBD1 agrees at 10 bases. The length of the CDR3 is 14 residues. With 7 bases clipped from V and 7 bases from J, the junction kept 9 bases outside the gene matches. The CDR3 sequence is CASKRQGAIGEAFF. DNA of the CDR3: TGTGCCAGCAAAAGACAGGGGGCAATCGGTGAAGCTTTCTTT.

A few counts support this clonotype. The chain couples TRBV7-9 to TRBJ1-2; tentative D call: TRBD1 (6 bases). V was trimmed by 4 bases and J by 2 bases, leaving 14 bases between them. Germline assignment: CDR1 SEHNR and CDR2 FQNEAQ (reference sequence). The CDR3 totals 15 residues. The CDR3 nucleotides read TGTGCCAGCAGCTCGAGGGGGGAGGCGAACTATGGCTACACCTTC. Translating gives CASSSRGEANYGYTF.